The 5 T cell receptor beta chains given below trace back to one sample, sequenced in a study of blood T cell repertoires in COVID-19. Only in-frame clones appear in the TCRdb table, and some are missing; sequencing was by immunoSEQ multiplex PCR. The sample yields about 180,000 clones, roughly four fifths seen once. The source material was peripheral blood. The receptors were sampled from a woman aged 70-85 years with COVID-19, enrolled during active disease.

The chain joins TRBV28 to TRBJ2-7; TRBD1 agrees at 7 bases. There are 13 residues in the CDR3. The J segment lost 0 bases and the V segment lost 5 bases, leaving 1 base of the junction unmatched. The germline CDR1 and CDR2 sequences are MDHEN and SYDVKM. CDR3 nucleotide sequence: TGTGCCAGCAGTAGGGACAGCTCCTACGAGCAGTACTTC. It specifies CASSRDSSYEQYF. The complete variable domain, with remaining parts taken from reference TRBV28 and TRBJ2-7, reads DVKVTQSSRYLVKRTGEKVFLECVQDMDHENMFWYRQDPGLGLRLIYFSYDVKMKEKGDIPEGYSVSREKKERFSLILESASTNQTSMYLCASSRDSSYEQYFGPGTRLTVT.

Note on this clone: The CDR3 does not end in the conserved phenylalanine or tryptophan, so this is likely a read error. Because the CDR3's place on the DNA is in doubt, the DNA is left out and the CDR3 is given as listed by TCRdb. J is TRBJ2-7 and V is TRBV6-4; TRBD2 is the table's D call and was not checked against the DNA. The germline V gene has CDR1 MRHNA and CDR2 SNTAGT. 11 amino acids form the CDR3, both terminal residues included. The CDR3 loop reads CASSDSISSGG.

V usage is TRBV3-1 (or the pseudogene TRBV3-2) and J usage is TRBJ2-2; D is perhaps TRBD2 (5 bases). The CDR3 is 16 residues long. CDR1 and CDR2 (germline): LGHDT, YNNKEL (reference sequence). Trimming removed 4 bases from V and 4 bases from J, with 16 bases in between. CDR3 DNA sequence: TGTGCCAGCAGCCTCGTGCGGTCGGCGGGCACCGGGGAGCTGTTTTTT. Translated: CASSLVRSAGTGELFF.

The count of this clone is one. This chain uses TRBV19 with TRBJ2-7, with 10 bases that match TRBD2. Germline values: CDR1 LNHDA, CDR2 SQIVND (reference sequence). J lost 3 bases, V lost 4 bases, and 9 bases had no gene match. CDR3 length: 16 amino acids. The CDR3: CASSRAASGRGYEQYF. CDR3 DNA sequence: TGTGCCAGTAGTAGGGCGGCTAGCGGGAGAGGCTACGAGCAGTACTTC.

The rearrangement joins TRBV6-5 to TRBJ2-7, with D perhaps TRBD2 (6 bases). Germline-derived CDR1 and CDR2 are MNHEY and SVGAGI. The CDR3 covers 11 residues. Trimming left V 2 bases short and J 9 bases short, with 8 bases between. The CDR3 DNA sequence: TGTGCCAGCAGTTACGGCGGGACGCAGTACTTC. Amino acid sequence: CASSYGGTQYF.